This entry features one T cell receptor beta chain sequence. What it binds is not known. Profiled with immunoSEQ multiplex PCR; TCRdb holds only in-frame clones, not every one. The sample carries about 140,000 clones, about 90% recorded once. The sample originates from a study of T cell responses to AZD1222 COVID-19 vaccine. Study background: Second-dose intervals of approximately 4 or approximately 12 weeks were pooled.

General observations from the study: Repertoire collection took place solely once the T cell response had peaked. The sample set comprised mostly white British donors with more females, and clonal diversity was possibly underestimated. Close to half of spike-specific TCRs reportedly recognize unmutated variant regions.

V shed 6 bases and J 3 bases; nucleotides not matched to a gene: 2. Germline lookup yields CDR1 MNHEY and CDR2 SVGAGI. CDR3 length equals 15 residues. The genes are TRBV6-5 and TRBJ1-6; TRBD1 aligns across 10 bases. This sequence was found in an adult in good health. The material was peripheral blood, obtained on day 0 of AZD1222 vaccination. CDR3: CASRGTGVYNSPLHF. The CDR3 DNA is TGTGCCAGCAGGGGGACAGGGGTCTATAATTCACCCCTCCACTTT.